Sequencing of this T cell receptor (beta chain) was carried out in a study of OX40 agonist ivuxolimab in advanced cancers. Study-level information: Age averaged about 60 years (range roughly 23 to 79), and less than 85% were male.

Profiled with immunoSEQ multiplex PCR; TCRdb holds only in-frame clones, not every one. The repertoire consists of under 40,000 clones, with about 90% occurring once and the leading ten covering about 20%. The study's findings and limits: Near-lowest levels of clonal expansion characterized partial responders at 0.1-3.0 mg/kg. Fewer expanded clones were found on average in CD4+ than in CD8+ T cells.

V lost 4 bases, J lost 6 bases, and 22 bases lay in between. Germline lookup yields CDR1 SEHNR and CDR2 FQNEAQ (reference sequence). The CDR3 has 16 amino acids. As to this clone: Its antigen is as yet unknown.

V and J are TRBV7-9 and TRBJ2-7; D call uncertain. The clonotype originates from an adult with an advanced solid tumor such as melanoma, head and neck, liver or kidney cancer. The sample consisted of CD4+ or CD8+ T cells sorted from blood, taken in a trial of the OX40 agonist ivuxolimab. The chain's CDR3 is CASSSGVLTPFSEQYF. CDR3 DNA: TGTGCCAGCAGCTCCGGTGTCCTTACACCCTTTAGCGAGCAGTACTTC.